This T cell receptor (beta chain) was identified in a study of tumor-infiltrating lymphocytes in primary liver carcinoma. As for the study in general: Tumors, staged T1-T3 N0M0, spanned about 4.2 to 11 cm.

General study points: Merely about 8-24% of top clones occurred in all five tumor regions.

A constant-region primer primed TCR beta cDNA synthesis from roughly 500 ng of total RNA. Investigators got TCR beta libraries out of three nested multiplex PCR rounds, done with slightly modified ARM-PCR. Both of the initial two PCR rounds ran for 10 cycles and employed TRBV1-TRBV30 forward primers alongside a C-beta reverse primer. TCRdb reanalysed the multiplex PCR reads using MiXCR and keeps one entry per CDR3 protein. This sample has roughly 78,000 distinct CDR3 sequences; around 75% occur once, and the top ten carry roughly an eighth. Both RNA and DNA were isolated together from around 20-30 mg of bulk tissue that had not been sorted. No treatment had been given to the patients, who were chronically infected with HBV. Trimming removed 6 bases at V and 9 bases at J, with 12 bases between. CDR3 length equals 11 residues. Germline loops: CDR1 MNHEY, CDR2 SVGAGI. On this clonotype: Its antigen is undetermined.

The TCR sequence derives from a woman between 55 and 75 years old with primary liver carcinoma and hepatitis B virus infection. What was sequenced was liver tumor tissue from sampling region 4. As to subset: tumor region T4, right-lateral pole. V gene TRBV6-5 combines with J gene TRBJ2-7, with D tentatively TRBD1 (5 bases). CDR3 sequence reads: CASRKGLWQYF. CDR3 sequence (DNA): TGTGCCAGCAGAAAGGGGCTCTGGCAGTACTTC.